This T cell receptor (beta chain) was identified during a study of T cells in localized non-small cell lung cancer. Broader study findings: Adjacent uninvolved lung tissue had the highest T cell clonality, exceeding tumor.

With respect to this clone: Its antigen is not known.

Clones were sequenced by immunoSEQ multiplex PCR, and TCRdb holds only the in-frame ones, with some missing. The sample has 45,000 to 60,000 clones; 86% are singletons. Trimming cost V 5 bases and J 5 bases; bases outside gene matches: 5. This CDR3 is built from 13 residues. The germline V gene has CDR1 SGHVS and CDR2 FNYEAQ. This clonotype originated in a woman between 35 and 75 years old with stage I lung adenocarcinoma. The V and J genes are TRBV7-6 and TRBJ2-7; 8 bases align to TRBD1. The input for sequencing was peripheral blood, taken before any cancer treatment. The CDR3 spells CASSRDRSDEQYF. DNA for the CDR3: TGTGCCAGCAGCCGGGACAGGAGCGACGAGCAGTACTTC.